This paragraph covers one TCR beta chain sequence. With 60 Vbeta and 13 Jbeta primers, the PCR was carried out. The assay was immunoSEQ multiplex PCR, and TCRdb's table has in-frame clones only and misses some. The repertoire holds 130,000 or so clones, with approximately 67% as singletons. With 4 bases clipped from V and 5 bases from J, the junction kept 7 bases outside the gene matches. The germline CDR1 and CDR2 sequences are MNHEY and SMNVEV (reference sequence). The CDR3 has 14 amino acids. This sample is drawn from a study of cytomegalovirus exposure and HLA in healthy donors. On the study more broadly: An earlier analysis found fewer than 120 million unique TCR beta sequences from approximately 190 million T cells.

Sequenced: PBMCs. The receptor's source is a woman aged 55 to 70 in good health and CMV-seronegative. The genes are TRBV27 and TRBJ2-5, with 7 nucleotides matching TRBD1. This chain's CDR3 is CASSSQGRSETQYF. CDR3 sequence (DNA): TGTGCCAGCAGTTCACAGGGGCGGTCGGAGACCCAGTACTTC.